The 27 T cell receptor beta chains below all came from one sample that was sequenced in a study of spatial heterogeneity in lung cancer (dated by TCRdb to between 2017 and 2020). The protocol used for the library was 5' RACE. These reads were obtained on a NextSeq 500. In TCRdb, the public reads were trimmed at Q25 with fastp and aligned with MiXCR, with productive beta chains retained. Each CDR3 protein appears once, grouped with its most common genes and DNA. For this sample the table gives 40,000 to 45,000 distinct CDR3 sequences, of which 12% to 15% were detected only once. The ten biggest clones cover 50% to 65% of the sample. This sample's time point label indicates: sample taken at primary tumor resection. The material was PBMCs, obtained at surgery. Source of these receptors: a male donor with early-stage non-small cell lung cancer.

The table lists this clonotype with a few counts. The CDR3 coding sequence is TGTGCCAGCAGCCAACTTGCTTACGACGAGACCCAGTACTTC. Its protein is CASSQLAYDETQYF. The gene calls are TRBV3-1 and TRBJ2-5, with D uncertain. This CDR3 spans 14 amino acids. Trimming took 2 bases from V and 5 from J, leaving 12 bases between them. Germline V gives CDR1 LGHDT, CDR2 YNNKEL (reference sequence).

The chain employs TRBV7-2 and TRBJ1-1; tentative D call: TRBD1 (6 bases). Trimming removed 5 bases from V and 11 bases from J, with 18 bases in between. CDR1 is SGHTA, CDR2 FQGNSA, per germline. CDR3 length equals 13 residues. The CDR3 nucleotides are TGTGCCAGCAGCCCTCAGACAGGCCAAGCGGCTTTCTTT. Translating gives CASSPQTGQAAFF.

This chain connects TRBV29-1 to TRBJ2-7; TRBD1 might be the D (6 bases). The CDR3 contains 14 residues. Looked up from germline, CDR1 is SQVTM and CDR2 is ANQGSEA. V lost 2 bases, J lost 2 bases, and 13 bases lay in between. The CDR3 DNA is TGCAGCGTTGAAACAGGGTATGCGACCTACGAGCAGTACTTC. This translates into CSVETGYATYEQYF.

The V and J genes are TRBV5-1 and TRBJ2-7; D is ambiguous. V lost 4 bases, J lost 0 bases, and 5 bases lay in between. Germline V gene data show CDR1 as SGHRS and CDR2 as YFSETQ. This CDR3 has 12 residues. The CDR3 is CASSDPSYEQYF. The CDR3 DNA reads TGCGCCAGCAGCGACCCCTCCTACGAGCAGTACTTC.

This clonotype was observed a handful of times. The V call is TRBV2, the J call TRBJ2-2; D might be TRBD1 (5 bases). The CDR3 loop spans 14 amino acids. Germline CDR1 reads SNHLY; CDR2 reads FYNNEI. With 6 bases removed from V and 1 base from J, the gap between germline ends came to 9 bases. In DNA, the CDR3 is TGTGCCAGCAGGATGACAGTGAACACCGGGGAGCTGTTTTTT. Translated, it gives CASRMTVNTGELFF. Drawing the rest from reference TRBV2 and TRBJ2-2, the complete variable domain is EPEVTQTPSHQVTQMGQEVILRCVPISNHLYFYWYRQILGQKVEFLVSFYNNEISEKSEIFDDQFSVERPDGSNFTLKIRSTKLEDSAMYFCASRMTVNTGELFFGEGSRLTVL.

The chain has TRBV20-1 and TRBJ2-7; 8 bases line up with TRBD2. CDR1 and CDR2 (germline): DFQATT, SNEGSKA (reference sequence). J gave up 3 bases and V 4 bases, and 11 bases lay outside the gene matches. The CDR3 extends over 15 amino acids. The DNA for the CDR3 is TGCAGTGCTAACCCTATGTCGGGAGGGCACTACGAGCAGTACTTC. Its protein is CSANPMSGGHYEQYF.

This clonotype was recorded a few times. The chain has TRBV11-3 and TRBJ2-3; perhaps TRBD2 as D (6 bases). Germline V gene lookup returns CDR1 SGHNT and CDR2 YENEEA. CDR3 size: 14 residues. Trimming cost V 4 bases and J 6 bases, with 14 bases left between them. The CDR3 protein is CASSSSGVGDTQYF. The CDR3 bases are TGTGCCAGCAGCTCGTCGGGAGTAGGGGATACGCAGTATTTT.

V gene TRBV7-2 combines with J gene TRBJ1-2, with D uncertain. Germline-derived CDR1 and CDR2 are SGHTA and FQGNSA. Deletions cut 4 bases from V and 4 bases from J, with 10 bases between. This CDR3 contains 13 residues. The CDR3 spells CASSSRYSYGYTF. CDR3 sequence (DNA): TGTGCCAGCAGCTCCCGATACAGCTATGGCTACACCTTC.

This clonotype was seen ten or more times. The V call is TRBV20-1, the J call TRBJ2-1; no firm D call. With 3 bases removed from V and 8 bases from J, the gap between germline ends came to 11 bases. This CDR3 has 12 amino acids. The V gene's germline CDR1 is DFQATT and CDR2 SNEGSKA (reference sequence). For the CDR3, the DNA is TGCAGTGCTAGGGTGCAAGCCCATGAGCAGTTCTTC. Encoded protein: CSARVQAHEQFF.

This clonotype was picked up many times. The chain is built from TRBV4-1 and TRBJ1-4; no firm D call. The CDR3 is made up of 15 amino acids. The germline CDR1 and CDR2 sequences are MGHRA and YSYEKL. Deletions cut 0 bases from V and 8 bases from J, with 13 bases between. The CDR3 protein is CASSQDLQSNEKLFF. Here the CDR3 DNA reads TGCGCCAGCAGCCAAGATCTTCAGTCGAACGAAAAACTGTTTTTT.

At least ten counts were recorded for this clonotype. CDR3 in amino acids: CASSWDRARKETQYF. DNA for the CDR3: TGTGCCAGCAGTTGGGACAGGGCGAGAAAAGAGACCCAGTACTTC. The J gene is TRBJ2-5, the V gene TRBV5-5; TRBD1 aligns across 9 bases. V was pared by 5 bases and J by 3 bases, with 8 bases of the junction left unmatched. Germline V gene sequence: CDR1 SGHKS, CDR2 YYEKEE (reference sequence). The CDR3 extends over 15 amino acids.

The chain employs TRBV5-8 and TRBJ2-3, with 8 positions matching TRBD1. The CDR3 extends over 14 amino acids. Germline loops: CDR1 SGHTS, CDR2 YDEGEE. V dropped 4 bases and J dropped 3; count of bases not matched to a gene: 4. The CDR3 nucleotides read TGTGCCAGCAGCCGGGACAGGCGGACAGATACGCAGTATTTT. Protein: CASSRDRRTDTQYF.

This clonotype was detected ten times or more. The chain carries TRBV5-1 and TRBJ1-3, with TRBD1 matching over 8 bases. Germline V gene data show CDR1 as SGHRS and CDR2 as YFSETQ. J lost 0 bases, V lost 0 bases, and 2 bases had no gene match. This CDR3 has 16 residues. CDR3 amino acids: CASSLGQGRSGNTIYF. The CDR3 bases are TGCGCCAGCAGCTTGGGACAGGGGCGCTCTGGAAACACCATATATTTT.

CDR3 protein: CASSRTGLTEAFF. CDR3 DNA: TGTGCCAGCAGCCGGACAGGGCTCACTGAAGCTTTCTTT. The V gene is TRBV5-4, the J gene TRBJ1-1, with 8 bases matching TRBD1. The CDR3 totals 13 residues. The germline gives CDR1 SGHNT, CDR2 YYREEE (reference sequence). V was pared by 4 bases and J by 4 bases, with 3 bases of the junction left unmatched.

The CDR3 reads CASSPPPTNTGELFF. DNA of the CDR3: TGTGCCAGCAGCCCTCCACCTACGAACACCGGGGAGCTGTTTTTT. This chain links TRBV28 with TRBJ2-2; D remains unclear. The germline V gene encodes CDR1 MDHEN and CDR2 SYDVKM. V was pared by 6 bases and J by 0 bases, with 11 bases between. The CDR3 consists of 15 residues. The variable domain in full, completed from reference TRBV28 and TRBJ2-2, reads DVKVTQSSRYLVKRTGEKVFLECVQDMDHENMFWYRQDPGLGLRLIYFSYDVKMKEKGDIPEGYSVSREKKERFSLILESASTNQTSMYLCASSPPPTNTGELFFGEGSRLTVL.

This sequence joins TRBV12-5 and TRBJ2-5; 11 nucleotides line up with TRBD2. Trimming removed 5 bases from V and 5 bases from J; junction bases left unmatched: 4. Looked up from germline, CDR1 is LGHNT and CDR2 is FRNRAP. This CDR3 region has 14 residues. The chain's CDR3 is CASGDRLAGETQYF. CDR3 coding DNA: TGTGCTAGTGGTGACCGACTAGCGGGGGAGACCCAGTACTTC.

This sequence joins TRBV5-6 and TRBJ1-1; no clear D gene. V lost 0 bases and J 3 bases, leaving 9 bases between the germline ends. Germline V CDR1 and CDR2: SGHDT, YYEEEE. The CDR3 runs 14 residues. The CDR3: CASSLGQRDTEAFF. The CDR3 DNA follows: TGTGCCAGCAGCTTGGGGCAGCGGGACACTGAAGCTTTCTTT.

The V gene is TRBV29-1, the J gene TRBJ2-5, with D hard to call. The CDR3 is made up of 13 amino acids. Germline V CDR1 and CDR2: SQVTM, ANQGSEA. The V end lost 3 bases, the J end lost 5 bases, and 13 bases lay between the germline ends. CDR3 loop: CSVEVSDRETQYF. CDR3 coding DNA: TGCAGCGTTGAGGTATCGGACCGGGAGACCCAGTACTTC.

In its sample, this clonotype was seen many times. The chain couples TRBV6-6 to TRBJ1-4; 10 nucleotides align to TRBD1. V lost 5 bases, J lost 8 bases, and 5 bases stayed unmatched. This CDR3 region has 14 residues. Germline V CDR1 and CDR2: MNHNY, SVGAGI (reference sequence). The CDR3 loop is CASSPDRGREKLFF. As DNA, the CDR3 is TGTGCCAGCAGTCCTGACAGGGGGCGCGAAAAACTGTTTTTT.

This rearrangement joins TRBV25-1 to TRBJ2-5, with D possibly TRBD2 on 5 matching bases. V lost 0 bases and J lost 5, with 10 bases in between. CDR1 and CDR2 from the germline V gene are MGHDK and SYGVNS. This CDR3 comprises 14 residues. CDR3 protein: CASSEYAGGETQYF. The CDR3 DNA reads as TGTGCCAGCAGTGAATATGCAGGAGGCGAGACCCAGTACTTC.

This chain connects TRBV7-6 to TRBJ1-1, with D possibly being TRBD1 (5 bases). CDR3 length: 12 amino acids. CDR1 is SGHVS and CDR2 is FNYEAQ in the germline V gene. V was pared by 5 bases and J by 8 bases, with 12 bases between. This CDR3 reads CASSAYRGEAFF. Here the CDR3 DNA reads TGTGCCAGCAGCGCTTATAGGGGCGAAGCTTTCTTT.

This sequence joins TRBV2 and TRBJ1-5; D is uncertain. V was pared by 8 bases and J by 5 bases, with 13 bases between. There are 13 residues in the CDR3. Germline CDR1 reads SNHLY; CDR2 reads FYNNEI. CDR3 amino acids: CASGEDGYQPQHF. The CDR3 bases are TGTGCCAGCGGGGAGGACGGTTATCAGCCCCAGCATTTT. Complete variable domain (other parts from reference TRBV2 and TRBJ1-5): EPEVTQTPSHQVTQMGQEVILRCVPISNHLYFYWYRQILGQKVEFLVSFYNNEISEKSEIFDDQFSVERPDGSNFTLKIRSTKLEDSAMYFCASGEDGYQPQHFGDGTRLSIL.

The sample holds a few counts of this clonotype. This chain connects TRBV2 to TRBJ2-3, with D unclear. Per the germline V gene, CDR1 is SNHLY and CDR2 is FYNNEI. Trimming cost V 10 bases and J 2 bases, with 19 bases left between them. This CDR3 has 15 amino acids. The CDR3 loop reads CAIRWGPTFTDTQYF. Here the CDR3 DNA reads TGTGCCATCAGGTGGGGTCCTACCTTCACAGATACGCAGTATTTT.

V and J are TRBV19 and TRBJ2-2; D gene ambiguous. The CDR3 is 14 amino acids. Trimming removed 9 bases from V and 2 bases from J, with 13 bases in between. Germline V lookup: CDR1 LNHDA, CDR2 SQIVND (reference sequence). The CDR3: CASRLADNTGELFF. DNA for the CDR3: TGTGCCAGCCGCCTGGCGGATAACACCGGGGAGCTGTTTTTT.

In this sample, this clonotype turned up a few times. The chain carries TRBV5-6 and TRBJ1-1; TRBD1 agrees at 8 bases. The junction had 3 bases not matched to a gene; V was cut back by 2 bases and J by 6 bases. This CDR3 contains 13 residues. The germline V gene encodes CDR1 SGHDT and CDR2 YYEEEE. DNA for the CDR3: TGTGCCAGCAGCTTACAGGGGGATTCTGAAGCTTTCTTT. Translating it yields CASSLQGDSEAFF.

This clonotype was picked up many times. The chain uses TRBV4-3 and TRBJ1-6; D gene unclear. V was clipped by 0 bases and J by 7 bases, with 13 bases between them. This CDR3 comprises 16 residues. Per germline, CDR1 LGHNA and CDR2 YSLEER. The CDR3, as DNA: TGCGCCAGCAGCCAAGATCCTGGGATAGCGAATTCACCCCTCCACTTT. Its protein product is CASSQDPGIANSPLHF.

Details on this clonotype: A much larger clone differs from this one at a single base, so this may be a read error. V and J are TRBV27 and TRBJ2-7, with 10 positions matching TRBD1. Looked up from germline, CDR1 is MNHEY and CDR2 is SMNVEV (reference sequence). The junction had 5 bases not matched to a gene; V was cut back by 6 bases and J by 3 bases. This CDR3 contains 14 residues. DNA for the CDR3: TGTGCCAGCAGCCCGACAGGGGGCTTCTACGAGCAGTACTTC. It yields the protein CASSPTGGFYEQYF.